This TCR beta chain appears in the sequencing data of a study of cytomegalovirus exposure and HLA in healthy donors. General observations from the study: Fewer N-insertions (relative to the roughly 610-donor mean) were reportedly seen in an Asian-associated ancestry cluster in a later analysis.

A note on this clone: Antigen specificity is unknown.

V dropped 4 bases and J dropped 4; count of bases not matched to a gene: 5. CDR1 is SGHNT and CDR2 is YYREEE in the germline V gene (reference sequence). This CDR3 comprises 15 residues. The PCR employed 60 Vbeta primers together with 13 Jbeta primers. Profiling relied on immunoSEQ multiplex PCR, and the TCRdb table lists in-frame clones only, not all of them. The sample comprises some 140,000 clones, about 74% of which are singletons, and 3% to 3.5% rests with the top ten. The sequenced sample consisted of PBMCs. This receptor was obtained from a man aged 35-49 years in good health and CMV-seronegative. The V gene is TRBV5-4, the J gene TRBJ2-5, with 12 bases fitting TRBD1. CDR3 sequence reads: CASSSGTGGGETQYF. CDR3 DNA sequence: TGTGCCAGCAGCAGCGGGACAGGGGGCGGAGAGACCCAGTACTTC.